A selection of T cell receptor beta chains follows, all from one sample in a study of radiotherapy plus CTLA-4 blockade in lung cancer. Sequencing used immunoSEQ multiplex PCR; TCRdb keeps in-frame clones, though not all of them. The table has 95,000 to 150,000 clones, 70% to 90% seen once. The sequences come from peripheral blood, collected from a patient treated with radiotherapy plus ipilimumab. Receptor source: a human donor with non-small cell lung cancer that progressed on radiotherapy plus ipilimumab. Each CDR3 is given with its conserved first and last residue. D genes are given only for firm matches. Size is omitted from some rows. Given values are once, few, many or a class for expanded clones.

DNA,CDR3,V,D,J,size
TGTGCCACCAAGGGTGACGACACTGAAGCTTTCTTT,CATKGDDTEAFF,TRBV2,.,TRBJ1-1,once
TGTGCCATGAGCAGACAGGGGACCGGGGAGCTGTTTTTT,CAMSRQGTGELFF,TRBV10-3,TRBD1,TRBJ2-2,.
TGCGCCAGCAGCTTGGGGACAAACACCAATCAGCCCCAGCATTTT,CASSLGTNTNQPQHF,TRBV5-1,.,TRBJ1-5,.
TGTGCCAGCAGGTTGACAGGGGCCAGGGAGGGCTACACCTTC,CASRLTGAREGYTF,TRBV5-4,TRBD1,TRBJ1-2,few
TGTGCCAGCAGCACCCTGGGTAGCGGGACTAACGAGCAGTACTTC,CASSTLGSGTNEQYF,TRBV9,TRBD2,TRBJ2-7,.
TGTGCCAGCTCTGGGCTAGCGGGAGTCAATGAGCAGTTCTTC,CASSGLAGVNEQFF,TRBV6-5,TRBD2,TRBJ2-1,.
TGTGCCTGGAGTGGCGCGAACTATGGCTACACCTTC,CAWSGANYGYTF,TRBV30,.,TRBJ1-2,few
TGTCCTTCCTCGGGGGGGCCTAGGGAGACCCAGTACTTC,CPSSGGPRETQYF,TRBV10-3,TRBD2,TRBJ2-5,.
TGTGCCAGCAGCGTAGGTGACAGGGGAAGGCAGCCCCAGCATTTT,CASSVGDRGRQPQHF,TRBV9,TRBD1,TRBJ1-5,.
TGTGCCACCGGGGGTGCGGGCCCCGCGGATCACGAGCAGTACTTC,CATGGAGPADHEQYF,TRBV10-3,.,TRBJ2-7,.
TGTGCCAGCAGCCAGCAGCGAGCTTACGAGCAGTACTTC,CASSQQRAYEQYF,TRBV4-2,.,TRBJ2-7,.
TGTGCCAGCAGTGTTCGGGTGATGAACACTGAAGCTTTCTTT,CASSVRVMNTEAFF,TRBV2,.,TRBJ1-1,.
TGTGCCAGCAGTTCGCAGGGACAGGGTTGGTACAATGAGCAGTTCTTC,CASSSQGQGWYNEQFF,TRBV27,TRBD1,TRBJ2-1,.
TGTGCCAGCAGCCCCGCCCGGGGGATAATAGAGACCCAGTACTTC,CASSPARGIIETQYF,TRBV7-6,.,TRBJ2-5,.
TGTGCCAGCAGCTTGGAAAGAGTCTCCTACAATGAGCAGTTCTTC,CASSLERVSYNEQFF,TRBV11-2,.,TRBJ2-1,.
TGCAGCGTGCGCGGGGGTACAAATGAAAAACTGTTTTTT,CSVRGGTNEKLFF,TRBV29-1,.,TRBJ1-4,.
TGTGCCAGCAGTGAAAGATCCAATGCCGGCTTAGACTATGGCTACACCTTC,CASSERSNAGLDYGYTF,TRBV6-1,.,TRBJ1-2,.
TGCGCCAGCAGCCCGGGACAGGGAGGGGAAAAACTGTTTTTT,CASSPGQGGEKLFF,TRBV5-1,TRBD1,TRBJ1-4,once
TGTGCCAGCAGCGTAGCAGTCGCGGGAGGAGGCGAGACCCAGTACTTC,CASSVAVAGGGETQYF,TRBV9,TRBD2,TRBJ2-5,.
TGTGCCAGCAGCGTGGAGGGTAGCTACGATCAGCCCCAGCATTTT,CASSVEGSYDQPQHF,TRBV9,.,TRBJ1-5,.
TGTGCCAGCAGCGCCGATCTCCTAGCGAAAGAGACCCAGTACTTC,CASSADLLAKETQYF,TRBV9,.,TRBJ2-5,.
TGTGCCAGCTCACCACCCGAGACAGCTTCCTCCTACGAGCAGTACTTC,CASSPPETASSYEQYF,TRBV18,.,TRBJ2-7,.
TGTGCCAGCAGCTTACCGGGGGATACGCAGTATTTT,CASSLPGDTQYF,TRBV7-9,.,TRBJ2-3,.
TGTGCCAGCATTAATACAGATTACAATGAGCAGTTCTTC,CASINTDYNEQFF,TRBV6-1,.,TRBJ2-1,.
TGTGCCAGCTCACCACCCAGACAGGGTAGCACAGATACGCAGTATTTT,CASSPPRQGSTDTQYF,TRBV18,TRBD1,TRBJ2-3,.
TGTGCCAGCAGTTACGGCTCTACTAGCGATCCAGATACGCAGTATTTT,CASSYGSTSDPDTQYF,TRBV6-5,TRBD2,TRBJ2-3,few
TGTGCCAGTGGCGGGAGCCAGACCGGGGAGCTGTTTTTT,CASGGSQTGELFF,TRBV7-3,TRBD2,TRBJ2-2,.
TGTGCCAGTATGCGAAGGGAGGGGATCGGTGGCTACACCTTC,CASMRREGIGGYTF,TRBV19,.,TRBJ1-2,.
TGCGCCAGCAGCTTGACCCTAGCGGGAGTTCTTACCGGGGAGCTGTTTTTT,CASSLTLAGVLTGELFF,TRBV5-1,TRBD2,TRBJ2-2,.
TGTGCCAGCTCACCGCAGTCCCTCTACTATGGCTACACCTTC,CASSPQSLYYGYTF,TRBV18,.,TRBJ1-2,.
TGTGCCAGCAGGGGGACGGCAAGCAATCAGCCCCAGCATTTT,CASRGTASNQPQHF,TRBV2,.,TRBJ1-5,.
TGCGCCAGCAGCCTTTTAACGGACGAGCAGTACTTC,CASSLLTDEQYF,TRBV5-1,.,TRBJ2-7,.
TGTGCCAGCAGCTTAGGGGACGCAAAAAACATTCAGTACTTC,CASSLGDAKNIQYF,TRBV7-8,.,TRBJ2-4,.
TGTGCCAGCAGCACGTTAGCGGGACCCTACGAGCAGTACTTC,CASSTLAGPYEQYF,TRBV7-8,TRBD2,TRBJ2-7,.
TGCGCCAGCAGCTTGGTTAGCGGGAGGTCCGAAGAGACCCAGTACTTC,CASSLVSGRSEETQYF,TRBV5-1,TRBD2,TRBJ2-5,.
TGTGCCAGCAGGGGTAGGGGTGCGAACACTGAAGCTTTCTTT,CASRGRGANTEAFF,TRBV2,.,TRBJ1-1,.
TGTGCCAGCAGCTTGGGGGGCAAGGGCTATGGCTACACCTTC,CASSLGGKGYGYTF,TRBV28,.,TRBJ1-2,.
TGTGCCAGCTCACCCCCGGGGGGGCTGACAGATACGCAGTATTTT,CASSPPGGLTDTQYF,TRBV18,TRBD2,TRBJ2-3,.
TGCAGCGTTAGTTATTTGGGAACTCGGGGCGAGCAGTACTTC,CSVSYLGTRGEQYF,TRBV29-1,.,TRBJ2-7,once
TGTGCCAGCAGCTTAACAGGGGGCCACGAGCAGTACTTC,CASSLTGGHEQYF,TRBV13,TRBD1,TRBJ2-7,.
TGTGCCAGCAGTTACCGGGGTAACACTGAAGCTTTCTTT,CASSYRGNTEAFF,TRBV6-5,.,TRBJ1-1,.
TGTGCCAGCAGTGGTGCAGGGGGTAACTATGGCTACACCTTC,CASSGAGGNYGYTF,TRBV6-1,TRBD1,TRBJ1-2,.
TGTGCCATCAGAGAGGGTCACAGGGTGAACACTGAAGCTTTCTTT,CAIREGHRVNTEAFF,TRBV10-3,.,TRBJ1-1,.
TGTGCCAGCCTTCCCCCGAAGGGCGGGCGTCACTCCTACGAGCAGTACTTC,CASLPPKGGRHSYEQYF,TRBV2,.,TRBJ2-7,once
TGTGCCAGCCTTCCCCCGGCTAGCGGACACAATGAGCAGTTCTTC,CASLPPASGHNEQFF,TRBV18,TRBD2,TRBJ2-1,.
TGCGCCAGCAGCTTCCGGGACAGGGACACAGATACGCAGTATTTT,CASSFRDRDTDTQYF,TRBV5-1,TRBD1,TRBJ2-3,.
TGTGCCAGTAACCCGACAGGGGTCTATGGCTACACCTTC,CASNPTGVYGYTF,TRBV19,TRBD1,TRBJ1-2,once
TGTGCCAGCAGTTACCGTGGGGGAGCTAACTATGGCTACACCTTC,CASSYRGGANYGYTF,TRBV6-5,.,TRBJ1-2,.
TGTGCCAGCAGCCCTGATGACACTAGCGGGAGGGCCAGGGAGACCCAGTACTTC,CASSPDDTSGRARETQYF,TRBV7-9,TRBD2,TRBJ2-5,.
TGTGCCAGCAGCAAGGGACAGCAGGACTATGGCTACACCTTC,CASSKGQQDYGYTF,TRBV7-9,TRBD1,TRBJ1-2,.
TGTGCCAGCAGCTCCTCTGGGGGTCTCAGGGCAGATACGCAGTATTTT,CASSSSGGLRADTQYF,TRBV13,.,TRBJ2-3,.
TGTGCCAGCAGCCCGGGGACAGCCAAAACCGGGCAGTACTTC,CASSPGTAKTGQYF,TRBV7-2,TRBD1,TRBJ2-7,few
TGCGCCAGCATCTGGACTCAAGGTTTGACCCAGTACTTC,CASIWTQGLTQYF,TRBV10-1,.,TRBJ2-5,.
TGTGCCAGCAGGAGGCCGGGACAGGGAATTTATGGCTACACCTTC,CASRRPGQGIYGYTF,TRBV6-5,TRBD1,TRBJ1-2,few
TGTGCCAGCAGTTCTCCCTACGAGCAGTACTTC,CASSSPYEQYF,TRBV28,.,TRBJ2-7,.
TGTGCCAGCAGTTACACGGGCCTCGGTCCTCATGAGCAGTTCTTC,CASSYTGLGPHEQFF,TRBV6-5,.,TRBJ2-1,.
TGTGCCAGCAAAAAGGCAGGGGAGAACACTGAAGCTTTCTTT,CASKKAGENTEAFF,TRBV9,.,TRBJ1-1,.
TGCGCCAGCAGGAACCATTATGAGAGCTCCACTGAAGCTTTCTTT,CASRNHYESSTEAFF,TRBV4-1,.,TRBJ1-1,.
TGTGCCAGCAGTCCCGAGGGGCGGAGCACAGATACGCAGTATTTT,CASSPEGRSTDTQYF,TRBV27,.,TRBJ2-3,.